This T cell receptor beta chain was recorded in a study of PD-L1 blockade in urothelial cancer. Study as a whole: At 3 weeks (second dose) and 6 weeks after starting treatment, blood was analyzed.

This CDR3 is 15 amino acids long. CDR1 is SGHVS, CDR2 FQNEAQ, per germline. The V end lost 1 base, the J end lost 1 base, and 10 bases lay between the germline ends. Every patient provided from 1 to 8 samples, collected pretreatment and on-treatment. The protocol was immunoSEQ multiplex PCR, while the TCRdb copy is restricted to in-frame clones and leaves out a portion. The top ten hold about 4.7% of the sample, which has about 70,000 clones, 84% seen once. The sample consisted of PBMCs, taken around atezolizumab (anti-PD-L1) treatment. This sequence originates from a man aged 65-85 years with urothelial cancer. The rearrangement joins TRBV7-8 to TRBJ1-1; perhaps TRBD1 as D (6 bases). The CDR3 nucleotides are TGTGCCAGCAGCTTAGAGGGCAGGGGGAACACTGAAGCTTTCTTT. Protein: CASSLEGRGNTEAFF. The full variable domain, completed using reference TRBV7-8 and TRBJ1-1, is GAGVSQSPRYKVAKRGQDVALRCDPISGHVSLFWYQQALGQGPEFLTYFQNEAQLDKSGLPSDRFFAERPEGSVSTLKIQRTQQEDSAVYLCASSLEGRGNTEAFFGQGTRLTVV.